The next 32 T cell receptor beta chains were all read from a single sample in a study of CD8 T cells in Susac syndrome. An input of roughly 0.5 to 1 ug of RNA was subjected to reverse transcription using random hexamers. TCRdb re-analysed the immunoSEQ multiplex PCR reads in MiXCR, keeping a single row per CDR3 protein. The sample contains approximately 120,000 distinct CDR3 sequences, under 95% of which appear only once. Specimen: CD8+ T cells from PBMCs. These receptors all stem from a human donor in good health.

CDR3 region: CASSSPPGRVNTEAFF. For the CDR3, the DNA is TGTGCCAGCAGCTCACCACCGGGACGAGTTAACACTGAAGCTTTCTTT. The rearrangement joins TRBV7-2 to TRBJ1-1; D is possibly TRBD1 (5 bases). Per the germline V gene, CDR1 is SGHTA and CDR2 is FQGNSA. Trimming cost V 4 bases and J 2 bases, with 17 bases left between them. The length of the CDR3 is 16 residues.

V usage is TRBV6-2 or TRBV6-3 and J usage is TRBJ2-6; D gene unclear. CDR1 and CDR2 from the germline V gene are MNHEY and SVGEGT. Between the trimmed V and J ends, which lost 6 bases and 4 bases, there was a span of 7 bases. The CDR3 runs to 13 residues. The CDR3 DNA follows: TGTGCCAGCAGACTGGAAGGGGCCAACGTCCTGACTTTC. This encodes CASRLEGANVLTF.

This clonotype was seen a single time. This rearrangement joins TRBV5-6 to TRBJ2-3, with no clear D. With 1 base removed from V and 5 bases from J, the gap between germline ends came to 5 bases. CDR1 and CDR2 from the germline V gene are SGHDT and YYEEEE. This CDR3 spans 12 amino acids. CDR3 coding DNA: TGTGCCAGCAGCTTGACAATAGATACGCAGTATTTT. Amino acid sequence: CASSLTIDTQYF. Complete variable domain (other parts from reference TRBV5-6 and TRBJ2-3): DAGVTQSPTHLIKTRGQQVTLRCSPKSGHDTVSWYQQALGQGPQFIFQYYEEEERQRGNFPDRFSGHQFPNYSSELNVNALLLGDSALYLCASSLTIDTQYFGPGTRLTVL.

The chain links TRBV5-6 to TRBJ2-5, with 12 bases that match TRBD1. Looked up from germline, CDR1 is SGHDT and CDR2 is YYEEEE. The CDR3 has 15 residues. Trimming at V came to 4 bases and at J to 5 bases, leaving 6 bases not matched to a gene. The CDR3 DNA reads TGTGCCAGCAGCCGGGGACAGGGGGCAGGGGAGACCCAGTACTTC. This translates into CASSRGQGAGETQYF.

The chain links TRBV6-5 to TRBJ2-7, with 11 bases matching TRBD1. The CDR3 extends over 14 amino acids. The V gene's germline CDR1 is MNHEY and CDR2 SVGAGI. V lost 3 bases, J lost 6 bases, and 4 bases stayed unmatched. This CDR3 is CASSYGQGAVEQYF. As DNA, the CDR3 is TGTGCCAGCAGTTATGGACAGGGGGCGGTCGAGCAGTACTTC.

This chain uses TRBV6-5 with TRBJ1-1; 8 nucleotides line up with TRBD1. The V gene's germline CDR1 is MNHEY and CDR2 SVGAGI. This CDR3 spans 12 amino acids. After removal of 7 bases from V and 4 bases from J, the junction contained 2 bases not matched to a gene. The CDR3: CASTDRGTEAFF. The CDR3 coding sequence is TGTGCCAGCACCGACAGGGGCACTGAAGCTTTCTTT.

This clonotype turned up a few times. The chain has TRBV29-1 and TRBJ2-5, with D possibly matching TRBD1 (6 bases). Germline CDR1 SQVTM, CDR2 ANQGSEA. The CDR3 is 12 amino acids. Trimming left V 4 bases short and J 6 bases short, with 12 bases between. The CDR3 here is CSVGFQGKTQYF. Here the CDR3 DNA reads TGCAGCGTTGGTTTCCAGGGGAAGACCCAGTACTTC.

The gene calls are TRBV20-1 and TRBJ1-5, with 8 bases matching TRBD1. J was trimmed by 6 bases and V by 6 bases; bases with no gene match: 10. This CDR3 has 14 residues. CDR1 DFQATT and CDR2 SNEGSKA come from the germline V gene (reference sequence). The CDR3, as DNA: TGCAGTGCGACTCAGGGGGCGCCCGGTCAGCCCCAGCATTTT. It encodes CSATQGAPGQPQHF.

This chain joins TRBV28 and TRBJ2-2, with D unclear. Trimming shortened V by 6 bases and J by 4 bases, and 6 bases separated the two germline ends. CDR1 and CDR2 from the germline V gene are MDHEN and SYDVKM. This CDR3 contains 12 residues. The CDR3 nucleotides are TGTGCCAGCAGGGGTTTCACCGGGGAGCTGTTTTTT. It codes for CASRGFTGELFF. Full variable domain (outside the CDR3, taken from reference TRBV28 and TRBJ2-2): DVKVTQSSRYLVKRTGEKVFLECVQDMDHENMFWYRQDPGLGLRLIYFSYDVKMKEKGDIPEGYSVSREKKERFSLILESASTNQTSMYLCASRGFTGELFFGEGSRLTVL.

This clonotype has a single count. The chain links TRBV19 to TRBJ2-6, with 7 bases lining up with TRBD1. V was pared by 10 bases and J by 0 bases, with 3 bases of the junction left unmatched. Germline V lookup: CDR1 LNHDA, CDR2 SQIVND (reference sequence). This CDR3 spans 14 amino acids. The DNA of the CDR3 is TGTGCCACCCACAGGGGCTCTGGGGCCAACGTCCTGACTTTC. It translates to CATHRGSGANVLTF.

The V gene is TRBV18, the J gene TRBJ2-2; D unclear. Per germline, CDR1 KGHSH and CDR2 LQKENI. The CDR3 loop spans 14 amino acids. V lost 0 bases and J 1 base, leaving 3 bases between the germline ends. DNA of the CDR3: TGTGCCAGCTCACCACCGAGGAACACCGGGGAGCTGTTTTTT. Residues: CASSPPRNTGELFF.

This chain links TRBV4-3 with TRBJ1-3; D is undetermined. Between the trimmed V and J ends, which lost 0 bases and 4 bases, there was a span of 4 bases. The CDR3 is made up of 13 amino acids. Germline V gene sequence: CDR1 LGHNA, CDR2 YSLEER. CDR3 sequence reads: CASSQERGNTIYF. In DNA form, the CDR3 reads TGCGCCAGCAGCCAAGAGAGAGGAAACACCATATATTTT.

The chain has TRBV9 and TRBJ1-2; D uncertain. With 3 bases removed from V and 8 bases from J, the gap between germline ends came to 14 bases. From germline, CDR1 is SGDLS and CDR2 YYNGEE. This CDR3 has 13 amino acids. The CDR3 DNA is TGTGCCAGCAGCGGCCACGGGGATGCCGGCTACACCTTC. This codes for CASSGHGDAGYTF. Using reference TRBV9 and TRBJ1-2 for the parts outside the CDR3, the full variable domain is DSGVTQTPKHLITATGQRVTLRCSPRSGDLSVYWYQQSLDQGLQFLIQYYNGEERAKGNILERFSAQQFPDLHSELNLSSLELGDSALYFCASSGHGDAGYTFGSGTRLTVV.

The chain recombines TRBV29-1 with TRBJ2-1, with TRBD1 matching 8 bases. J lost 8 bases, V lost 2 bases, and 2 bases had no gene match. The CDR3 contains 12 residues. Per germline, CDR1 SQVTM and CDR2 ANQGSEA. CDR3 amino acids: CSVEQGAYEQFF. The CDR3, as DNA: TGCAGCGTTGAACAGGGGGCCTATGAGCAGTTCTTC.

The V call is TRBV4-2, the J call TRBJ2-3; the D gene could be TRBD1 or TRBD2 (5 bases each). This CDR3 spans 16 amino acids. V gave up 3 bases and J gave up 3 bases, with 16 bases separating them. CDR1 and CDR2 from the germline V gene are LGHNA and YNFKEQ. The CDR3 is CASSQAPGPSTDTQYF. Written as DNA, the CDR3 is TGTGCCAGCAGCCAGGCTCCGGGGCCCTCTACAGATACGCAGTATTTT.

The V gene is TRBV4-1, the J gene TRBJ2-7, with 10 bases fitting TRBD1. This CDR3 is 15 amino acids long. Germline assignment: CDR1 MGHRA and CDR2 YSYEKL. After removal of 0 bases from V and 6 bases from J, the junction contained 5 bases not matched to a gene. In DNA, the CDR3 is TGCGCCAGCAGCCAAGAAGGGACAGGGGAGTTCGAGCAGTACTTC. The encoded protein is CASSQEGTGEFEQYF.

This clonotype appeared once. The chain joins TRBV6-5 to TRBJ2-2; D perhaps matches TRBD2 (7 bases). Deletions cut 2 bases from V and 4 bases from J, with 14 bases between. The germline V gene encodes CDR1 MNHEY and CDR2 SVGAGI. This CDR3 comprises 16 residues. CDR3 in amino acids: CASSYGVGGRTGELFF. For the CDR3, the DNA is TGTGCCAGCAGTTACGGGGTGGGGGGGCGCACCGGGGAGCTGTTTTTT.

This chain links TRBV7-2 with TRBJ2-5; the match to TRBD1 covers 9 bases. With 5 bases clipped from V and 4 bases from J, the junction kept 14 bases outside the gene matches. The germline CDR1 and CDR2 sequences are SGHTA and FQGNSA. The CDR3 runs to 17 residues. CDR3 bases: TGTGCCAGCAGCCCCCAGGGACAGGGATCGGTCGTAGAGACCCAGTACTTC. Translating it yields CASSPQGQGSVVETQYF.

This clonotype was found once. This rearrangement joins TRBV29-1 to TRBJ1-1, with D unresolved. This CDR3 comprises 12 residues. Germline lookup yields CDR1 SQVTM and CDR2 ANQGSEA. V was pared by 6 bases and J by 1 base, with 9 bases between. CDR3 sequence reads: CSVWAGNTEAFF. In DNA form, the CDR3 reads TGCAGCGTGTGGGCCGGGAACACTGAAGCTTTCTTT.

The rearrangement uses TRBV3-1 and TRBJ2-5; tentative D call: TRBD1 (5 bases). The length of the CDR3 is 15 residues. V lost 0 bases, J lost 9 bases, and 17 bases lay in between. In germline, CDR1 is LGHDT, CDR2 YNNKEL (reference sequence). The CDR3 loop reads CASSQDSSRVRAQYF. CDR3 nucleotide sequence: TGTGCCAGCAGCCAAGATAGTTCCAGGGTTCGGGCCCAGTACTTC.

This chain connects TRBV15 to TRBJ2-1, with D hard to call. This CDR3 contains 12 residues. The germline V gene encodes CDR1 LNHNV and CDR2 YYDKDF (reference sequence). The V end lost 4 bases, the J end lost 4 bases, and 5 bases lay between the germline ends. The CDR3 is CATSTGYNEQFF. DNA for the CDR3: TGTGCCACCAGCACTGGGTACAATGAGCAGTTCTTC.

The chain is built from TRBV11-3 and TRBJ2-1, with 11 nucleotides matching TRBD2. Germline assignment: CDR1 SGHNT and CDR2 YENEEA. The CDR3 length is 18 residues. V gave up 5 bases and J gave up 6 bases; unmatched junction bases: 15. CDR3 region: CASSLPSTLAGGPNEQFF. As DNA, the CDR3 is TGTGCCAGCAGCCTGCCCTCGACCTTAGCGGGGGGGCCCAATGAGCAGTTCTTC.

This sequence joins TRBV6-1 and TRBJ1-5; tentative D call: TRBD1 (6 bases). In germline, CDR1 is MNHNS, CDR2 SASEGT. This CDR3 is built from 19 residues. The ends were cut back, 4 bases at V and 7 bases at J, with 29 bases in the middle. CDR3: CASSGRGHRLGGGSQPQHF. The CDR3 nucleotides read TGTGCCAGCAGTGGGAGGGGCCACAGGTTAGGTGGGGGCAGCCAGCCCCAGCATTTT.

The sample holds one count of this clonotype. The chain has TRBV9 and TRBJ2-3; D not resolved. Germline CDR1 and CDR2: SGDLS and YYNGEE. The CDR3 runs 12 residues. V lost 4 bases and J 5 bases, leaving 8 bases between the germline ends. The CDR3 nucleotides read TGTGCCAGCAGCTCCCCCAAAGATACGCAGTATTTT. Amino acid sequence: CASSSPKDTQYF.

This clonotype was observed once. This chain connects TRBV19 to TRBJ1-1; a weak D match, TRBD1 (6 bases). The CDR3 is 14 amino acids. V lost 5 bases to trimming and J lost 6 bases, with 16 bases between them. CDR1 is LNHDA and CDR2 is SQIVND in the germline V gene (reference sequence). The CDR3 spells CASSGSQGPAEAFF. The CDR3 DNA reads TGTGCCAGTAGTGGTTCACAGGGTCCAGCTGAAGCTTTCTTT. The full variable domain, its missing parts supplied by reference TRBV19 and TRBJ1-1, is DGGITQSPKYLFRKEGQNVTLSCEQNLNHDAMYWYRQDPGQGLRLIYYSQIVNDFQKGDIAEGYSVSREKKESFPLTVTSAQKNPTAFYLCASSGSQGPAEAFFGQGTRLTVV.

The chain recombines TRBV5-1 with TRBJ1-2; D ambiguous. With 0 bases removed from V and 5 bases from J, the gap between germline ends came to 11 bases. The CDR3 loop spans 14 amino acids. Germline-derived CDR1 and CDR2 are SGHRS and YFSETQ. The CDR3 sequence is CASSLGLKIYGYTF. In DNA form, the CDR3 reads TGCGCCAGCAGCTTGGGTCTCAAGATTTATGGCTACACCTTC.

The table lists this clonotype with a count of one. This rearrangement joins TRBV2 to TRBJ2-5; the match to TRBD2 covers 12 bases. This CDR3 is 16 amino acids long. Trimming took 4 bases from V and 2 from J; bases not matched to a gene: 5. Germline V gene data show CDR1 as SNHLY and CDR2 as FYNNEI. The CDR3 loop reads CASSVRLAGAQETQYF. CDR3 in DNA: TGTGCCAGCAGTGTCAGACTAGCGGGGGCTCAAGAGACCCAGTACTTC.

The chain combines TRBV7-9 with TRBJ2-7; D gene ambiguous. CDR1 is SEHNR and CDR2 is FQNEAQ in the germline V gene (reference sequence). The CDR3 is made up of 14 amino acids. V was shortened by 3 bases and J by 2 bases, with 11 bases between the two germline ends. As DNA, the CDR3 is TGTGCCAGCAGCTTCGGATCCTCACCCTACGAGCAGTACTTC. As protein: CASSFGSSPYEQYF.

The V and J genes are TRBV23-1 and TRBJ2-2; unclear D gene. TRBV23-1 falls under the ORF class, with uncertain function. V lost 8 bases, J lost 1 base, and 29 bases lay in between. The CDR3 is made up of 20 amino acids. The CDR3 is CASLGIYGLRRPLNTGELFF. The CDR3, as DNA: TGCGCCAGCCTCGGCATCTACGGTCTCCGACGGCCCTTGAACACCGGGGAGCTGTTTTTT.

For the CDR3, the DNA is TGTGCCAGCAGCCCCGGGACTCTACTTCCGTACGAGCAGTACTTC. Its protein product is CASSPGTLLPYEQYF. This sequence joins TRBV3-1 and TRBJ2-7; D is possibly TRBD2 (6 bases). The CDR3 contains 15 residues. The germline V gene encodes CDR1 LGHDT and CDR2 YNNKEL (reference sequence). The germline V and J ends were trimmed by 4 bases and 4 bases, with 17 bases remaining between them.

CDR3 bases: TGCAGTGCTACCCGGACGGCGAACACTGAAGCTTTCTTT. Its protein product is CSATRTANTEAFF. The chain links TRBV20-1 to TRBJ1-1; D call uncertain. The germline V and J ends were trimmed by 4 bases and 1 base, with 10 bases remaining between them. Germline loops: CDR1 DFQATT, CDR2 SNEGSKA (reference sequence). The CDR3 is made up of 13 amino acids.

The chain has TRBV7-2 and TRBJ2-5; D remains unclear. V was pared by 5 bases and J by 3 bases, with 7 bases between. The germline CDR1 and CDR2 sequences are SGHTA and FQGNSA. The CDR3 has 12 amino acids. CDR3 sequence: CASSLTKETQYF. For the CDR3, the DNA is TGTGCCAGCAGCCTCACAAAAGAGACCCAGTACTTC.